This T cell receptor beta chain came from a study of cytomegalovirus exposure and HLA in healthy donors. J was trimmed by 1 base and V by 10 bases; bases with no gene match: 2. The CDR3 covers 12 residues. Germline V gene data show CDR1 as MGHDK and CDR2 as SYGVNS. In the PCR, 60 Vbeta and 13 Jbeta primers were used. Generated by immunoSEQ multiplex PCR, the TCRdb table keeps only in-frame clones and is missing some. The sample has around 150,000 clones; around 82% are singletons. The chain couples TRBV25-1 to TRBJ2-3; the match to TRBD1 covers 7 bases. This sequence was found in a man aged 40-49 years in good health and CMV-seropositive. The specimen sequenced was PBMCs. The CDR3 coding sequence is TGTGCCACTGACAGGGGCACAGATACGCAGTATTTT. It is translated as CATDRGTDTQYF.